The 21 T cell receptor beta chains in this list originate from one sample, sequenced in a study of blood T cell repertoires in COVID-19. Clones were sequenced by immunoSEQ multiplex PCR, and TCRdb holds only the in-frame ones, with some missing. This table has about 270,000 clones, roughly 86% appearing once. The material sequenced was peripheral blood. The receptors come from a man aged 35-49 years with active or convalescent COVID-19.

V gene TRBV7-9 combines with J gene TRBJ1-5; D is possibly TRBD1 (6 bases). Germline CDR1 SEHNR, CDR2 FQNEAQ (reference sequence). V was pared by 5 bases and J by 7 bases, with 12 bases between. The CDR3 runs 13 residues. The CDR3 DNA reads as TGTGCCAGCAGCGAGGGGGTGCGCCAGCCCCAGCATTTT. Its translation is CASSEGVRQPQHF.

The J gene is TRBJ1-2, the V gene TRBV28; D not resolved. The CDR3 loop spans 14 amino acids. The V gene's germline CDR1 is MDHEN and CDR2 SYDVKM. Trimming stripped 1 base from V and 5 bases from J, with 11 bases between. The CDR3 region has the DNA TGTGCCAGCAGTTTATCATCCAGAAATTATGGCTACACCTTC. Its protein product is CASSLSSRNYGYTF.

The chain carries TRBV18 and TRBJ2-7, with no clear D. The V end was cut by 1 base, the J end by 5 bases, with 6 bases between. The CDR3 contains 12 residues. CDR1 is KGHSH and CDR2 is LQKENI in the germline V gene. The CDR3 nucleotides read TGTGCCAGCTCACCACGCGGAAACGAGCAGTACTTC. Translated, it gives CASSPRGNEQYF.

This chain uses TRBV15 with TRBJ2-1; no reliable D call. The ends were cut back, 0 bases at V and 10 bases at J, with 13 bases in the middle. Germline V gene lookup returns CDR1 LNHNV and CDR2 YYDKDF (reference sequence). The CDR3 length is 14 residues. As DNA, the CDR3 is TGTGCCACCAGCAGAGAGCGAGCACGGCGGGAGCAGTTCTTC. This codes for CATSRERARREQFF.

This clone was recorded once. V gene TRBV7-9 combines with J gene TRBJ1-3; D might be TRBD1 (6 bases). CDR3 length equals 16 residues. CDR1 is SEHNR and CDR2 is FQNEAQ in the germline V gene (reference sequence). V was trimmed by 5 bases and J by 2 bases, leaving 16 bases between them. The DNA of the CDR3 is TGTGCCAGCAGCCCACCGGCGTCAGGGGCTGGAAACACCATATATTTT. Protein: CASSPPASGAGNTIYF.

V is TRBV12-5 and J is TRBJ1-5; 9 nucleotides align to TRBD1. Germline assignment: CDR1 LGHNT and CDR2 FRNRAP. J lost 5 bases, V lost 0 bases, and 5 bases had no gene match. The length of the CDR3 is 16 residues. CDR3 protein: CASGLVIGTGYQPQHF. CDR3 bases: TGTGCTAGTGGTTTGGTCATCGGGACAGGGTATCAGCCCCAGCATTTT.

CDR3 in amino acids: CASSQLPGQGDYGYTF. CDR3 DNA: TGCGCCAGCAGCCAACTACCGGGACAGGGTGACTATGGCTACACCTTC. This sequence joins TRBV4-1 and TRBJ1-2, with TRBD1 matching over 9 bases. The trim removed 2 bases at V and 3 bases at J, leaving 7 bases unmatched. The V gene's germline CDR1 is MGHRA and CDR2 YSYEKL. The CDR3 length is 16 residues.

V gene TRBV11-3 combines with J gene TRBJ1-1; tentative D call: TRBD1 (5 bases). V lost 5 bases and J lost 4, with 11 bases in between. The CDR3 extends over 13 amino acids. The germline CDR1 and CDR2 sequences are SGHNT and YENEEA. The DNA of the CDR3 is TGTGCCAGCAGCCCCGGGAGGGGCACTGAAGCTTTCTTT. It is translated as CASSPGRGTEAFF.

On this clone itself: The junction does not match germline at one end; this may be a read error. The chain couples TRBV7-9 to TRBJ2-3; D possibly matches TRBD1 or TRBD2 (5 bases each). The CDR3 sequence is 15 residues long. Germline lookup yields CDR1 SEHNR and CDR2 FQNEAQ (reference sequence). CDR3 residues: CASSLAQGHPDTQYF. The CDR3 coding sequence is TGTGCCAGCAGCCTAGCTCAGGGCCACCCAGATACGCAGTATTTT.

The chain uses TRBV10-3 and TRBJ2-2, with a tentative D call TRBD2 (6 bases). The CDR3 runs 15 residues. V gave up 7 bases and J gave up 0 bases, with 12 bases separating them. Germline assignment: CDR1 ENHRY and CDR2 SYGVKD. The chain's CDR3 is CAIKGGTANTGELFF. The CDR3 DNA reads as TGTGCCATCAAAGGTGGGACTGCGAACACCGGGGAGCTGTTTTTT.

The genes are TRBV20-1 and TRBJ2-3; the match to TRBD2 covers 8 bases. This CDR3 spans 17 amino acids. The ends lost 3 bases at V and 4 bases at J; junction bases unmatched: 15. CDR1 and CDR2 from the germline V gene are DFQATT and SNEGSKA (reference sequence). This CDR3 is CSASTIGAGGGSDTQYF. In DNA, the CDR3 is TGCAGTGCTAGTACCATCGGGGCGGGGGGTGGATCAGATACGCAGTATTTT.

The V and J genes are TRBV6-5 and TRBJ1-5; no reliable D call. V gave up 9 bases and J gave up 5 bases, with 17 bases separating them. CDR1 and CDR2 from the germline V gene are MNHEY and SVGAGI. CDR3 length equals 14 residues. CDR3 residues: CASQRPTAYQPQHF. CDR3 bases: TGTGCCAGTCAGAGGCCAACGGCCTATCAGCCCCAGCATTTT.

Remarks on this clone: The same CDR3 is also encoded by other DNA sequences in this sample. V is TRBV19 and J is TRBJ2-2; D is possibly TRBD2 (7 bases). The CDR3 runs 15 residues. Germline V lookup: CDR1 LNHDA, CDR2 SQIVND (reference sequence). The germline V and J ends were trimmed by 3 bases and 4 bases, with 12 bases remaining between them. CDR3 sequence: CASSMGGRATGELFF. The CDR3, as DNA: TGTGCCAGTAGTATGGGGGGGCGGGCCACCGGGGAGCTGTTTTTT.

This chain joins TRBV30 and TRBJ1-2; D is possibly TRBD1 (6 bases). Trimming cost V 2 bases and J 8 bases, with 15 bases left between them. Germline values: CDR1 GTSNPN, CDR2 SVGIG (reference sequence). The CDR3 consists of 13 residues. As DNA, the CDR3 is TGTGCCTGGAGTTTCTTCACAGGGAAGGGCTACACCTTC. Translation: CAWSFFTGKGYTF.

V gene TRBV11-3 combines with J gene TRBJ1-2, with D perhaps matching TRBD1 (6 bases). The germline V gene encodes CDR1 SGHNT and CDR2 YENEEA. CDR3 length: 15 residues. V was cut by 1 base and J by 6 bases, with 15 bases left in between. The CDR3 reads CASSLGSGTSHGYTF. In DNA, the CDR3 is TGTGCCAGCAGCTTAGGATCCGGGACAAGCCATGGCTACACCTTC.

This clone was found a few times. The chain employs TRBV2 and TRBJ1-1, with D possibly TRBD1 on 6 matching bases. Germline V gene sequence: CDR1 SNHLY, CDR2 FYNNEI. The V end was cut by 2 bases, the J end by 1 base, with 11 bases between. The CDR3 covers 15 residues. CDR3 nucleotide sequence: TGTGCCAGCAGTGAACTTGGGACATCGAACACTGAAGCTTTCTTT. Translated: CASSELGTSNTEAFF.

This chain uses TRBV5-1 with TRBJ2-2, with D maybe TRBD2 (5 bases). In germline, CDR1 is SGHRS, CDR2 YFSETQ. The CDR3 length is 15 residues. V was shortened by 3 bases and J by 6 bases, with 15 bases between the two germline ends. CDR3 DNA sequence: TGCGCCAGCAGCTCTGGGCCCCTCGGGGCCGGGGAGCTGTTTTTT. Its translation is CASSSGPLGAGELFF.

The chain links TRBV6-5 to TRBJ1-1; 7 bases match TRBD1. The germline V gene has CDR1 MNHEY and CDR2 SVGAGI. The CDR3 is made up of 13 amino acids. After removal of 8 bases from V and 1 base from J, the junction contained 4 bases not matched to a gene. The CDR3 loop reads CASQTGKNTEAFF. The CDR3 region has the DNA TGTGCCAGCCAGACAGGGAAGAACACTGAAGCTTTCTTT.

The chain employs TRBV2 and TRBJ2-1; unclear D gene. Per the germline V gene, CDR1 is SNHLY and CDR2 is FYNNEI. Trimming removed 4 bases at V and 0 bases at J, with 13 bases between. The CDR3 is 16 residues long. Here the CDR3 DNA reads TGTGCCAGCAGTGTCAACCGGGTAAGCTCCTACAATGAGCAGTTCTTC. This encodes CASSVNRVSSYNEQFF.

This chain connects TRBV2 to TRBJ1-5; D perhaps matches TRBD1 (6 bases). This CDR3 has 15 amino acids. Germline CDR1 is SNHLY and CDR2 is FYNNEI. Trimming pared 6 bases from V and 4 bases from J, leaving 16 bases between. The CDR3 DNA reads as TGTGCCAGCAGCCAGAGGGGGAACAGAAATCAGCCCCAGCATTTT. Its translation is CASSQRGNRNQPQHF.

The chain couples TRBV5-1 to TRBJ2-5, with 16 bases aligning to TRBD2. Trimming removed 4 bases from V and 3 bases from J; junction bases left unmatched: 3. In germline, CDR1 is SGHRS, CDR2 YFSETQ. The CDR3 has 16 residues. This CDR3 is CASSPGTSGGEETQYF. The CDR3 coding sequence is TGCGCCAGCAGCCCGGGGACTAGCGGGGGGGAAGAGACCCAGTACTTC.